This is a list of T cell receptor beta chains from one sample in a study of early T cells in non-severe SARS-CoV-2 infection. TCRdb ran MiXCR on the 5' RACE reads and lists one entry per CDR3 protein. The sample comprises 55,000 to 75,000 distinct CDR3 sequences, roughly a tenth of which are singletons, and about 1.3% rests with the top ten. Sequences were obtained from whole blood. The receptor set was obtained from an adult who was a healthcare worker with PCR-confirmed SARS-CoV-2 infection or an uninfected control (not recorded which). CDR3s include the opening cysteine and the closing phenylalanine or tryptophan. The D gene is left open where the match is weak. The listing skips clone size in some rows; elsewhere it reads once, few, many or a size class.

v_gene	d_gene	j_gene	abundance	CDR3nt	CDR3aa
TRBV14	NA	TRBJ1-6	few	TGTGCCAGCAGCCATACCGGGACCAGGAATTCACCCCTCCACTTT	CASSHTGTRNSPLHF
TRBV19	TRBD1	TRBJ2-6	NA	TGTGCCAGTCGAGACAGGGTTGGGGCCAACGTCCTGACTTTC	CASRDRVGANVLTF
TRBV7-2	NA	TRBJ2-5	many	TGTGCCAGCAGCCCTGGAGGCGGAGAGACCCAGTACTTC	CASSPGGGETQYF
TRBV20-1	NA	TRBJ2-3	few	TGCAGTGCTAGAGAGGGTGGAGCTAGTACGGATACGCAGTATTTT	CSAREGGASTDTQYF
TRBV6-1	TRBD2	TRBJ2-5	NA	TGTGCCAGCAAGGAATCAAGCGGGGGGAATTCCCAAGAGACCCAGTACTTC	CASKESSGGNSQETQYF
TRBV28	TRBD2	TRBJ2-1	NA	TGTGCCAGCAGTCCATCGACTAGCGGGTTCAGTGAGCAGTTCTTC	CASSPSTSGFSEQFF
TRBV12-3/TRBV12-4	NA	TRBJ2-2	NA	TGTGCCAGCAGTTTAGAAGTCTTGGCGGGGATCGGCGGGGAGCTGTTTTTT	CASSLEVLAGIGGELFF
TRBV12-3/TRBV12-4	TRBD1	TRBJ1-5	many	TGTGCCAGCAGTTTTTCCGGACAGGGGCTTCAGCCCCAGCATTTT	CASSFSGQGLQPQHF
TRBV12-3/TRBV12-4	NA	TRBJ1-1	NA	TGTGCCAGCAGTTTTCGCAGTAACACTGAAGCTTTCTTT	CASSFRSNTEAFF
TRBV9	NA	TRBJ2-3	NA	TGTGCCAGCAGCGTAGCAGGGGAGGCAGATACGCAGTATTTT	CASSVAGEADTQYF
TRBV5-4	NA	TRBJ1-1	NA	TGTGCCAGCAGCTTTTTTGGCGGAAACACTGAAGCTTTCTTT	CASSFFGGNTEAFF
TRBV27	TRBD2	TRBJ2-1	few	TGTGCCAGCAGTCAATACTTCCAGACTAGCGGGGGGGCGACCTGCAATGAGCAGTTCTTC	CASSQYFQTSGGATCNEQFF
TRBV18	NA	TRBJ2-5	few	TGTGCCAGCTCAGGACCCGAATCGCGGACCCAGTACTTC	CASSGPESRTQYF
TRBV5-1	NA	TRBJ1-2	few	TGCGCCAGCAGCGACGGACCGACAGATGGCTACACCTTC	CASSDGPTDGYTF
TRBV12-3/TRBV12-4	TRBD2	TRBJ2-2	many	TGTGCCAGCACTAGCGGGGGTTCATCGAACACCGGGGAGCTGTTTTTT	CASTSGGSSNTGELFF
TRBV14	TRBD1	TRBJ2-3	many	TGTGCCAGCAGCCAAGAACGCCGGACAGGACGCACAGATACGCAGTATTTT	CASSQERRTGRTDTQYF
TRBV29-1	TRBD1	TRBJ2-1	once	TGCAGCGGCGGGACAGGGGGCCCCTACAATGAGCAGTTCTTC	CSGGTGGPYNEQFF
TRBV12-5	NA	TRBJ1-1	NA	TGTGCTAGTGGGCTACCCGGGACGAAAGCTTTCTTT	CASGLPGTKAFF
TRBV4-2	NA	TRBJ2-1	many	TGTGCCAGCAGCCCGACAGGATACAATGAGCAGTTCTTC	CASSPTGYNEQFF
TRBV28	TRBD1	TRBJ2-5	many	TGTGCCAGCAGTTTATTAGCAGGGGGCCAAGAGACCCAGTACTTC	CASSLLAGGQETQYF
TRBV3-1	TRBD1	TRBJ2-1	NA	TGTGCCAGCAGCCAGGGACAGGGGGCTATGTATGAGCAGTTCTTC	CASSQGQGAMYEQFF
TRBV11-3	NA	TRBJ2-1	few	TGTGCCAGCAGCTCACTCAAGGGCAATGAGCAGTTCTTC	CASSSLKGNEQFF
TRBV20-1	TRBD2	TRBJ2-2	NA	TGCAGTGCTAGAGTAACCGGGAGGGTTGGAGGGGAGCTGTTTTTT	CSARVTGRVGGELFF
TRBV11-2	NA	TRBJ2-1	NA	TGTGCCAGCAGCTTGTCCTCTTCCGGATACAATGAGCAGTTCTTC	CASSLSSSGYNEQFF
TRBV9	NA	TRBJ2-5	few	TGTGCCAGCAGCGACCAGGGGGGGCAAGAGACCCAGTACTTC	CASSDQGGQETQYF
TRBV7-2	TRBD2	TRBJ2-3	NA	TGTGCCAGCAGCCGGACTAGCGGGGGCCAAAGTACGCAGTATTTT	CASSRTSGGQSTQYF
TRBV6-5	TRBD1	TRBJ1-6	many	TGTGCCAGCAGTTACCTGGGACAGGGGGTTAATTCACCCCTCCACTTT	CASSYLGQGVNSPLHF
TRBV5-4	NA	TRBJ2-5	NA	TGTGCCAGCAGCGATGGACTGGGGCTCTTTTCGGCCCAGTACTTC	CASSDGLGLFSAQYF
TRBV7-8	NA	TRBJ2-2	few	TGTGCCAGCAGCCCAGAGAGGGCGGCTCGGAGTGGGGAGCTGTTTTTT	CASSPERAARSGELFF
TRBV30	TRBD2	TRBJ2-2	NA	TGTGCCTCAGCCCGGGGGGGAGCGAACACCGGGGAGCTGTTTTTT	CASARGGANTGELFF
TRBV20-1	TRBD2	TRBJ2-3	few	TGCAGTGCTTCCACCGGGGCTTCGGGGGGGCAGTATTTT	CSASTGASGGQYF
TRBV5-1	NA	TRBJ1-3	few	TGCGCCAGCAGCTTCTCGGCCGACCGCTCTGGAAACACCATATATTTT	CASSFSADRSGNTIYF
TRBV6-5	NA	TRBJ2-5	few	TGTGCCAGCAGGATCGGACAGACCCAAGAGACCCAGTACTTC	CASRIGQTQETQYF
TRBV11-3	NA	TRBJ2-2	NA	TGTGCCAGCAGCCCGTACGGGGGCACCGGGGAGCTGTTTTTT	CASSPYGGTGELFF
TRBV19	TRBD1	TRBJ2-6	NA	TGTGCCAGTAGTCCGGGACAGGGGTCCTCTGGGGCCAACGTCCTGACTTTC	CASSPGQGSSGANVLTF
TRBV24-1	NA	TRBJ2-3	NA	TGTGCCACCAGTGATAACTCTCCGGGACGGAGTAGCACAGATACGCAGTATTTT	CATSDNSPGRSSTDTQYF
TRBV14	NA	TRBJ1-3	many	TGTGCCAGCAGCCTACGAAGGTCGGGAAACACCATATATTTT	CASSLRRSGNTIYF
TRBV6-1	NA	TRBJ2-2	NA	TGTGCCAGCAGTGAAGCTCAACAAGCCAACACCGGGGAGCTGTTTTTT	CASSEAQQANTGELFF
TRBV29-1	NA	TRBJ2-3	NA	TGCAGCGTTGATGGGAGCACAGATACGCAGTATTTT	CSVDGSTDTQYF
TRBV30	TRBD1	TRBJ1-2	NA	TGTGCCTGGAGCCAACTCACAGGGGACTATGGCTACACCTTC	CAWSQLTGDYGYTF
TRBV19	NA	TRBJ1-6	few	TGTGCCAGTAGTATCGGACTTCATAATTCACCCCTCCACTTT	CASSIGLHNSPLHF
TRBV20-1	TRBD2	TRBJ2-3	many	TGCAGTGCCCAAGCCGCAGCGGGGGGTAGGAGAGATACGCAGTATTTT	CSAQAAAGGRRDTQYF
TRBV20-1	NA	TRBJ1-4	many	TGCAGTGCTAGAGATAAGAGGAGGGAGAATCGCGAAAAACTGTTTTTT	CSARDKRRENREKLFF
TRBV5-5	NA	TRBJ1-1	many	TGTGCCAGCAGCCCGATGGACGGGACTTACACTGAAGCTTTCTTT	CASSPMDGTYTEAFF
TRBV20-1	TRBD2	TRBJ2-3	many	TGCAGTGCAGCCCCGACTAGCGGGGAGACAGATACGCAGTATTTT	CSAAPTSGETDTQYF
TRBV30	TRBD1	TRBJ2-6	few	TGTGCCTGGAGTGCCGCTCAGAACAGGGGAAGCTCTGGGGCCAACGTCCTGACTTTC	CAWSAAQNRGSSGANVLTF
TRBV4-2	NA	TRBJ2-3	few	TGTGCCAGCAGCCAAAATGGGGGCAGCGGGGATACGCAGTATTTT	CASSQNGGSGDTQYF
TRBV12-3/TRBV12-4	NA	TRBJ1-6	many	TGTGCCAGCAGCGCCGGGGCCAATTCACCCCTCCACTTT	CASSAGANSPLHF
TRBV2	NA	TRBJ2-3	NA	TGTGCCAGCAGTGCAGCGCGCACAGATACGCAGTATTTT	CASSAARTDTQYF
TRBV7-2	TRBD1	TRBJ2-1	many	TGTGCCAGCACCCTGATTGGAACAGGGGGAGGTGAGCAGTTCTTC	CASTLIGTGGGEQFF
TRBV3-1	TRBD2	TRBJ2-5	NA	TGTGCCAGCAGCCAGAGGACTAGCGGGGGGGCCAAGGGGACCCAGTACTTC	CASSQRTSGGAKGTQYF
TRBV9	TRBD2	TRBJ2-3	NA	TGTGCCAGCAGCGGCACGGGGGGGGCTAGCACAGATACGCAGTATTTT	CASSGTGGASTDTQYF
TRBV4-1	NA	TRBJ1-4	few	TGCGCCAGCAGCCATCCCGGCAGGTATAATGAAAAACTGTTTTTT	CASSHPGRYNEKLFF
TRBV11-3	NA	TRBJ2-3	few	TGTGCCAGCAGCTTTTCAATAACCACAGATACGCAGTATTTT	CASSFSITTDTQYF